The 29 T cell receptor beta chains presented below share a single source sample, sequenced in a study of identifying expanded T cells in peripheral blood. Profiled with immunoSEQ multiplex PCR; TCRdb holds only in-frame clones, not every one. The data contain 90,000 or so clones, more than 75% of them singletons. Sequencing was carried out using blood. These TCRs come from a person aged 18 to 69 in good health.

The chain combines TRBV6-5 with TRBJ1-5, with TRBD1 matching over 7 bases. The length of the CDR3 is 15 residues. The V gene end was trimmed by 5 bases and the J gene end by 2 bases; junction bases not matched to a gene: 6. CDR1 and CDR2 (germline): MNHEY, SVGAGI. This CDR3 reads CASSPSTGGNQPQHF. CDR3 sequence (DNA): TGTGCCAGCAGTCCCTCCACAGGGGGCAATCAGCCCCAGCATTTT.

The CDR3 DNA is TGCGCCAGCAGCCAAGAAATGCGACGACTGGGCACCGGGGAGCTGTTTTTT. Its translation is CASSQEMRRLGTGELFF. This sequence joins TRBV4-3 and TRBJ2-2; D not certain. Germline V gene data show CDR1 as LGHNA and CDR2 as YSLEER. The length of the CDR3 is 17 residues. The V end lost 0 bases, the J end lost 4 bases, and 15 bases lay between the germline ends.

This rearrangement joins TRBV9 to TRBJ2-7; 7 bases are shared with TRBD2. The CDR3 is 15 amino acids. V was clipped by 0 bases and J by 1 base; unmatched bases: 4. Per germline, CDR1 SGDLS and CDR2 YYNGEE. The CDR3 DNA sequence: TGTGCCAGCAGCGTAGGCGGGGGAATATCCTACGAGCAGTACTTC. Translated: CASSVGGGISYEQYF.

This chain uses TRBV30 with TRBJ2-7; 10 bases align to TRBD2. The CDR3 is 17 amino acids. V shed 1 base and J 3 bases; nucleotides not matched to a gene: 12. Germline V gene data show CDR1 as GTSNPN and CDR2 as SVGIG (reference sequence). The CDR3 here is CAWSGETRTSGIYEQYF. The DNA for the CDR3 is TGTGCCTGGAGTGGCGAGACCAGGACTAGCGGAATCTACGAGCAGTACTTC.

In DNA form, the CDR3 reads TGCGCCAGCAGCCTTAAATCAGGGTATTTCCGGGAGCTGTTTTTT. Its protein is CASSLKSGYFRELFF. This chain links TRBV4-3 with TRBJ2-2; perhaps TRBD1 as D (5 bases). CDR1 LGHNA and CDR2 YSLEER come from the germline V gene. Deletions cut 4 bases from V and 9 bases from J, with 18 bases between. This CDR3 region has 15 residues.

The chain combines TRBV7-9 with TRBJ2-5; a weak D match, TRBD2 (5 bases). V lost 5 bases and J lost 5, with 9 bases in between. The CDR3 has 12 residues. Germline CDR1 reads SEHNR; CDR2 reads FQNEAQ (reference sequence). CDR3 sequence (DNA): TGTGCCAGCAGCCGTAGAGGGGAGACCCAGTACTTC. Its protein product is CASSRRGETQYF.

The chain has TRBV10-3 and TRBJ2-7; TRBD1 might be the D (5 bases). CDR3 length: 13 residues. The V gene lost 5 bases and the J gene lost 2 bases, with 10 bases spanning the gap. Germline values: CDR1 ENHRY, CDR2 SYGVKD. DNA for the CDR3: TGTGCCATCAGTCTGGACATGACCTACGAGCAGTACTTC. This sequence encodes CAISLDMTYEQYF.

DNA of the CDR3: TGTGCCAGCAGCCTAGATAGGCAACCGAGCTCCTATAATTCACCCCTCCACTTT. Translation: CASSLDRQPSSYNSPLHF. The rearrangement uses TRBV5-8 and TRBJ1-6; no firm D call. Per the germline V gene, CDR1 is SGHTS and CDR2 is YDEGEE. The CDR3 is 18 amino acids. Trimming removed 4 bases from V and 0 bases from J, with 17 bases in between.

V and J are TRBV19 and TRBJ2-7; D assignment may be TRBD1 or TRBD2 (5 bases each). CDR3 length: 14 residues. Trimming cost V 3 bases and J 3 bases, with 12 bases left between them. Germline loops: CDR1 LNHDA, CDR2 SQIVND (reference sequence). The CDR3 DNA reads TGTGCCAGTAGTATCCAACTGGGGGACTACGAGCAGTACTTC. It translates to CASSIQLGDYEQYF.

The CDR3 DNA follows: TGTGCCAGCAGTGAATTCCGTGTGGGCGTTCTGTCCTACAATGAGCAGTTCTTC. Its translation is CASSEFRVGVLSYNEQFF. The chain employs TRBV2 and TRBJ2-1, with D unclear. The CDR3 contains 18 residues. Germline V gene sequence: CDR1 SNHLY, CDR2 FYNNEI. The V and J ends lost 2 bases and 1 base respectively, with 18 bases between them.

The J gene is TRBJ1-5, the V gene TRBV7-6; D is uncertain. Germline V gene lookup returns CDR1 SGHVS and CDR2 FNYEAQ. With 3 bases removed from V and 5 bases from J, the gap between germline ends came to 8 bases. The CDR3 length is 13 residues. The CDR3 region is CASSLGIDQPQHF. CDR3 bases: TGTGCCAGCAGCTTGGGGATCGATCAGCCCCAGCATTTT.

The V call is TRBV7-5, the J call TRBJ2-3; TRBD1 was called by the table and not checked on the DNA. TRBV7-5 is annotated as a pseudogene. The CDR3 loop spans 17 amino acids. CDR3 region: CARSLLFRDTFTDTQYF. DNA for the CDR3: TGTGCCAGAAGCTTACTCTTTCGGGACACCTTCACAGATACGCAGTATTTT.

The V gene is TRBV5-1, the J gene TRBJ2-1; 9 nucleotides agree with TRBD2. This CDR3 has 20 residues. In germline, CDR1 is SGHRS, CDR2 YFSETQ. Trimming at V came to 7 bases and at J to 5 bases, leaving 25 bases not matched to a gene. CDR3 loop: CASLAWGRGAGGQSHNEQFF. CDR3 DNA sequence: TGCGCCAGCCTCGCCTGGGGCCGGGGAGCGGGGGGACAAAGTCACAATGAGCAGTTCTTC.

The CDR3 reads CASSEQGGDKAFF. CDR3 coding DNA: TGTGCCAGCTCAGAACAGGGGGGAGACAAAGCTTTCTTT. This chain uses TRBV18 with TRBJ1-1; 8 bases line up with TRBD1. Germline V CDR1 and CDR2: KGHSH, LQKENI. The trim removed 5 bases at V and 9 bases at J, leaving 8 bases unmatched. This CDR3 is 13 amino acids long. The whole variable domain, remainder taken from reference TRBV18 and TRBJ1-1, is NAGVMQNPRHLVRRRGQEARLRCSPMKGHSHVYWYRQLPEEGLKFMVYLQKENIIDESGMPKERFSAEFPKEGPSILRIQQVVRGDSAAYFCASSEQGGDKAFFGQGTRLTVV.

The V and J genes are TRBV6-1 and TRBJ1-5, with 10 positions matching TRBD1. The CDR3 loop spans 15 amino acids. Per the germline V gene, CDR1 is MNHNS and CDR2 is SASEGT. The V gene end was trimmed by 6 bases and the J gene end by 3 bases; junction bases not matched to a gene: 5. This chain's CDR3 is CASSSGQGYNQPQHF. CDR3 sequence (DNA): TGTGCCAGCAGCTCGGGACAGGGGTACAATCAGCCCCAGCATTTT.

The chain recombines TRBV11-3 with TRBJ2-2, with D uncertain. This CDR3 contains 12 residues. Trimming took off 5 bases at V and 6 bases at J, with 7 bases between the two ends. Per the germline V gene, CDR1 is SGHNT and CDR2 is YENEEA. DNA of the CDR3: TGTGCCAGCAGCCGCACCCCCGGGGAGCTGTTTTTT. As protein: CASSRTPGELFF.

The rearrangement joins TRBV29-1 to TRBJ2-1; 9 bases match TRBD1. Trimming cost V 4 bases and J 8 bases; bases outside gene matches: 6. CDR1 SQVTM and CDR2 ANQGSEA come from the germline V gene. The CDR3 length is 13 residues. CDR3 nucleotide sequence: TGCAGCGTTGTTCGACAGGGGGGCGATGAGCAGTTCTTC. This sequence encodes CSVVRQGGDEQFF.

The chain combines TRBV6-1 with TRBJ2-1, with 12 bases lining up with TRBD1. The CDR3 totals 14 residues. Germline V CDR1 and CDR2: MNHNS, SASEGT. The junction had 6 bases not matched to a gene; V was cut back by 7 bases and J by 8 bases. The CDR3 reads CASNRDRGRYEQFF. The CDR3 DNA is TGTGCCAGCAACCGGGACAGGGGGCGATATGAGCAGTTCTTC.

This clone is a singleton in its sample. The CDR3, as DNA: TGTGCCAGTAGTATCCACCGGGGCCAGAACACTGAAGCTTTCTTT. Translated: CASSIHRGQNTEAFF. The V gene is TRBV19, the J gene TRBJ1-1; possible D gene TRBD1, 5 bases. The CDR3 length is 15 residues. Trimming took off 3 bases at V and 1 base at J, with 12 bases between the two ends. The V gene's germline CDR1 is LNHDA and CDR2 SQIVND (reference sequence).

This clone was seen ten or more times. The chain is built from TRBV4-3 and TRBJ1-5; 8 bases map to TRBD1. Per germline, CDR1 LGHNA and CDR2 YSLEER. CDR3 size: 16 residues. Losses at the gene ends were 6 bases for V and 1 base for J; bases not matched to a gene: 8. CDR3 residues: CASSQTGGVSNQPQHF. CDR3 sequence (DNA): TGCGCCAGCAGTCAAACAGGGGGTGTGAGCAATCAGCCCCAGCATTTT.

The V and J genes are TRBV23-1 and TRBJ1-6; D may be TRBD1 (5 bases). TRBV23-1 is annotated as an ORF whose role is uncertain. The CDR3 covers 18 residues. V dropped 3 bases and J dropped 9 bases, with 24 bases sitting between them. The CDR3 nucleotides read TGCGCCAGCAGTCACCACTTCCCGGCAGGGATATTAAGTTCACCCCTCCACTTT. It specifies CASSHHFPAGILSSPLHF.

This clone was counted once. The chain is built from TRBV6-1 and TRBJ2-7, with a tentative D call TRBD2 (6 bases). CDR3 length: 12 amino acids. Germline-derived CDR1 and CDR2 are MNHNS and SASEGT. V was shortened by 8 bases and J by 4 bases, with 12 bases between the two germline ends. The DNA of the CDR3 is TGTGCCAGCTTAGCGGTTTCATACGAGCAGTACTTC. Translated: CASLAVSYEQYF.

This clone was counted between two and nine times. The chain links TRBV7-9 to TRBJ1-2; 11 bases map to TRBD1. The CDR3 runs to 14 residues. After removal of 3 bases from V and 7 bases from J, the junction contained 4 bases not matched to a gene. Germline V gene sequence: CDR1 SEHNR, CDR2 FQNEAQ (reference sequence). The CDR3 bases are TGTGCCAGCAGCTTGGACAGGGGGCTTACTGGCTACACCTTC. Residues: CASSLDRGLTGYTF.

The rearrangement joins TRBV28 to TRBJ2-7; tentatively, D is TRBD1 or TRBD2 (5 bases each). The CDR3 loop spans 14 amino acids. Germline assignment: CDR1 MDHEN and CDR2 SYDVKM. Trimming left V 4 bases short and J 3 bases short, with 13 bases between. The CDR3 reads CASSSGAIDYEQYF. The CDR3 DNA reads TGTGCCAGCAGTTCCGGGGCCATAGACTACGAGCAGTACTTC.

The DNA of the CDR3 is TGTGCCTGGAGTGATGGACCGGTAAATTCACCCCTCCACTTT. Translated, it gives CAWSDGPVNSPLHF. The V gene is TRBV30, the J gene TRBJ1-6, with unresolved D. V was clipped by 1 base and J by 7 bases, with 11 bases between them. Per germline, CDR1 GTSNPN and CDR2 SVGIG (reference sequence). The CDR3 consists of 14 residues.

The CDR3 DNA follows: TGTGCCAGCAGTCGGACAGGGAGAGGCTACGAGCAGTACTTC. It is translated as CASSRTGRGYEQYF. V usage is TRBV19 and J usage is TRBJ2-7, with TRBD1 matching 8 bases. The CDR3 is 14 amino acids. V trimming: 9 bases; J trimming: 3 bases; junction bases outside the gene matches: 10. Germline CDR1 LNHDA, CDR2 SQIVND (reference sequence).

This chain links TRBV7-2 with TRBJ1-2, with 7 nucleotides matching TRBD1. This CDR3 has 13 amino acids. Germline assignment: CDR1 SGHTA and CDR2 FQGNSA. V lost 6 bases, J lost 6 bases, and 7 bases stayed unmatched. The CDR3 DNA reads TGTGCCAGCAGTTCCCAGGGGGTGGATGGCTACACCTTC. This translates into CASSSQGVDGYTF.

The J gene is TRBJ1-6, the V gene TRBV5-4; TRBD1 aligns across 8 bases. Per germline, CDR1 SGHNT and CDR2 YYREEE (reference sequence). J lost 14 bases, V lost 4 bases, and 23 bases had no gene match. The CDR3 extends over 18 amino acids. CDR3 in amino acids: CASSRGNNRDRQMGSLHF. The CDR3 DNA sequence: TGTGCCAGCAGCCGAGGCAATAACAGGGACAGGCAGATGGGGTCCCTCCACTTT.

The V and J genes are TRBV30 and TRBJ1-1; no clear D. Germline values: CDR1 GTSNPN, CDR2 SVGIG (reference sequence). V shed 4 bases and J shed 0 bases, with 9 bases lying between them. The CDR3 contains 13 residues. DNA for the CDR3: TGTGCCTGGACTTACGGCCTGAACACTGAAGCTTTCTTT. Protein sequence: CAWTYGLNTEAFF.